This T cell receptor (beta chain) is from a study of vaccination and CD4 T cells after COVID-19. Cultured CD4+ T-cell DNA underwent Oncomine TCR Beta short-read sequencing. Via MiXCR, TCRdb re-called the PCR reads, giving one row per CDR3 protein. The repertoire includes 15,000 to 20,000 distinct CDR3 sequences, about 46% of them detected once, and roughly 12% sits in the top ten. Regarding treatment: approximately nine-day PBMC culture with coronavirus spike peptide pools or control peptides (ViraFEST assay). ViraFEST relied on peptide pools to expand antigen-specific T cells; the TCRs were sequenced afterward. With respect to this clonotype: Its antigen is not identified.

The CDR3 is 12 residues long. V dropped 0 bases and J dropped 7 bases, with 4 bases sitting between them. Germline V lookup: CDR1 MNHEY, CDR2 SVGAGI. Sequencing used CD4+ T cells from blood, cultured in vitro. The receptor was derived from a human donor who had recovered from COVID-19. This chain connects TRBV6-5 to TRBJ1-3, with D unresolved. The DNA for the CDR3 is TGTGCCAGCAGTTACTCTAGTAACACCATATATTTT. Amino acids: CASSYSSNTIYF.